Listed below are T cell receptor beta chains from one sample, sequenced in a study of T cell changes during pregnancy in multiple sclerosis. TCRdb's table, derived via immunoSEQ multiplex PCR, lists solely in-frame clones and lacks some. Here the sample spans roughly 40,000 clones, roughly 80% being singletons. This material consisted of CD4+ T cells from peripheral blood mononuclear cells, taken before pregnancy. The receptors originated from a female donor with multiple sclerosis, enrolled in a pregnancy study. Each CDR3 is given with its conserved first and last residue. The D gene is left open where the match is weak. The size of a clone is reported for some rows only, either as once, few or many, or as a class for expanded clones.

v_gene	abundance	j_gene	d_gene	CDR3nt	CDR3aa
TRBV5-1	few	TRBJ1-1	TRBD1	TGCGCCAGCAGCTCACACAGGGGAGGCGGGAACACTGAAGCTTTCTTT	CASSSHRGGGNTEAFF
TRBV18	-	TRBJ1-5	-	TGTGCCAGCTCCCGGGGGGCGAGTGGCAATCAGCCCCAGCATTTT	CASSRGASGNQPQHF
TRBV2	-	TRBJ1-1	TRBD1	TGTGCCAGCAATCCCGGGACAGGGTTGGGCGCTGAAGCTTTCTTT	CASNPGTGLGAEAFF
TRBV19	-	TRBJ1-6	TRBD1	TGTGCCAGTAGTAATACCGGGACAGGCGGTTCACCCCTCCACTTT	CASSNTGTGGSPLHF
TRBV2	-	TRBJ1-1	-	TGTGCCAGCAGTGAATTGGCCACCGCCCATATGAACACTGAAGCTTTCTTT	CASSELATAHMNTEAFF
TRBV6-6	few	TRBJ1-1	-	TGTGCCAGCAGTCGAACAGCGAACACTGAAGCTTTCTTT	CASSRTANTEAFF
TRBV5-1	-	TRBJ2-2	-	TGCGCCAGCAGCCCGGGCGGGACAGAACTAGGGGAGCTGTTTTTT	CASSPGGTELGELFF
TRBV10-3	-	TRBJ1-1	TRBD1	TGTGCCACCAAAATGGACAGGGACAACACTGAAGCTTTCTTT	CATKMDRDNTEAFF
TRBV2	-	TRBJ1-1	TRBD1	TGTGCCAGCTCAGGGGGCCCCCTAGTAGCTTTCTTT	CASSGGPLVAFF
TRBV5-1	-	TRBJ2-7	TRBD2	TGCGCCAGCAGCTTGGAACTAGCGGGAGGGGAGCAGTACTTC	CASSLELAGGEQYF
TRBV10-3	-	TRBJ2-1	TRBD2	TGTGCCATCCGCCCGGGGCCGGGACTAGCAGAACCCGGCTCCTACAATGAGCAGTTCTTC	CAIRPGPGLAEPGSYNEQFF
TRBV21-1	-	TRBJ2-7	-	TGTGCCAGCAGCAATTTGGACAGCCAGTACTTC	CASSNLDSQYF
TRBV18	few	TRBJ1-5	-	TGTGCCAGCTCTCTAACCGGGGTTAGCAATCAGCCCCAGCATTTT	CASSLTGVSNQPQHF
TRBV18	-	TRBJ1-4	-	TGTGCCAGCTCCCTCAATACAGGGTTAAATGAAAAACTGTTTTTT	CASSLNTGLNEKLFF
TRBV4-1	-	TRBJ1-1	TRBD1	TGCGCCAGCAGCCAAGATAAGTACAGGGGCAAGGCTCAAGGCGTTATAAGAGAAGCTTTCTTT	CASSQDKYRGKAQGVIREAFF
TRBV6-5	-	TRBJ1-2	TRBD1	TGTGCCAGCAGGAGGGACAGCAACTATGGCTACACCTTC	CASRRDSNYGYTF
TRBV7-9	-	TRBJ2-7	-	TGTGCCAGCAGCCCCTCCCTAGCGAACTACGAGCAGTACTTC	CASSPSLANYEQYF
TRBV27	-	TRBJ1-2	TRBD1	TGTGCCAGCAGCTACGGGACAGGGGGTGGCTACACCTTC	CASSYGTGGGYTF
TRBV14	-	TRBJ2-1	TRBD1	TGTGCCAGCAGCCAAGTTTTAGGTGGGACAGGGTACAGTGAGCAGTTCTTC	CASSQVLGGTGYSEQFF
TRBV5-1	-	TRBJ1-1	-	TGCGCCAGCAGCTTGGGAGCCGGGACAAATCCTGTTGAAGCTTTCTTT	CASSLGAGTNPVEAFF
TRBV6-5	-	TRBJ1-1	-	TGTGCCAGCAGTTGGGGGAGGGGTAACACTGAAGCTTTCTTT	CASSWGRGNTEAFF
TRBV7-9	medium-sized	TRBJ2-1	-	TGTGCCAGCAGCTTGACCAGGGGGGTCAATGAGCAGTTCTTC	CASSLTRGVNEQFF
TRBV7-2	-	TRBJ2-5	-	TGTGCCAGCAGCTTCCGCCGAAACACAGAGACCCAGTACTTC	CASSFRRNTETQYF
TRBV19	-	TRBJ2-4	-	TGTGCCAGTAGTATTCAGGACAGCTCGAGTAATCTTTTTAACATTCAGTACTTC	CASSIQDSSSNLFNIQYF
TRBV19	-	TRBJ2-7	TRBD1	TGTGCCAGTAGTGTCCAGGGGACAGGCTCCCTCGGCGAGCAGTACTTC	CASSVQGTGSLGEQYF
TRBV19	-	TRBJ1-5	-	TGTGCCAGTAGTGTTCCTTTAGGGGACACTAGCAATCAGCCCCAGCATTTT	CASSVPLGDTSNQPQHF
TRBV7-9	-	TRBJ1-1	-	TGTGCCAGCAGCCGAGCGGGTAGGGTCGGTACTGAAGCTTTCTTT	CASSRAGRVGTEAFF
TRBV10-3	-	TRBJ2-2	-	TGTGCCATCGGTGGCCAGTTACAGACCACCGGGGAGCTGTTTTTT	CAIGGQLQTTGELFF
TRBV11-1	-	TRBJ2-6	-	TGTGCCAGCAGCTTTGATGCGAGAGGGGCCAACGTCCTGACTTTC	CASSFDARGANVLTF
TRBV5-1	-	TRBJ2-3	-	TGCGCCAGCAGCTTATCAGACACAGATACGCAGTATTTT	CASSLSDTDTQYF
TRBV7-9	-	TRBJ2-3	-	TGTGCCAGCGGGAGTAGAGGCACAGATACGCAGTATTTT	CASGSRGTDTQYF